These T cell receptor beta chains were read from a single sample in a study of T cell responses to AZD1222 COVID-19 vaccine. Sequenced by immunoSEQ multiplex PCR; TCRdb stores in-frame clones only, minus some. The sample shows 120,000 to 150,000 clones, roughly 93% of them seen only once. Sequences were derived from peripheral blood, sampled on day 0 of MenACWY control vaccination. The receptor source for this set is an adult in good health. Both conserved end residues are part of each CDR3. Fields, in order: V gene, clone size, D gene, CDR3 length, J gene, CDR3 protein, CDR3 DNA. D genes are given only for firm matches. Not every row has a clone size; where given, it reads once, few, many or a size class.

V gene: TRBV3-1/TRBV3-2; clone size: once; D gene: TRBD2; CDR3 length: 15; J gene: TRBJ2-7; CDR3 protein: CASSPNGLAGALEYF; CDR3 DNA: TGTGCCAGCAGTCCCAACGGACTAGCGGGGGCCCTCGAGTACTTC
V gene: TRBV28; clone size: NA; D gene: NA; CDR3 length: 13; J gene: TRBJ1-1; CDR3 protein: CASSPGQLTEAFF; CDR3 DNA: TGTGCCAGCAGTCCCGGACAGCTCACTGAAGCTTTCTTT
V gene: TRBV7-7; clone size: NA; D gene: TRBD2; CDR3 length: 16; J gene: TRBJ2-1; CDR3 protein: CASSPFTSGAYNEQFF; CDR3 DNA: TGTGCCAGCAGCCCCTTTACTAGCGGGGCATACAATGAGCAGTTCTTC
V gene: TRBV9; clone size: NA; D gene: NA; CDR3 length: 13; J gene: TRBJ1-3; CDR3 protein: CASSGTPGNTIYF; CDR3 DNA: TGTGCCAGCAGCGGGACCCCTGGAAACACCATATATTTT
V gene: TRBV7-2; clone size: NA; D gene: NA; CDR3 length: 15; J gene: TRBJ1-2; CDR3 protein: CASSFDGQSNYGYTF; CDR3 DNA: TGTGCCAGCAGCTTTGACGGACAGTCTAACTATGGCTACACCTTC
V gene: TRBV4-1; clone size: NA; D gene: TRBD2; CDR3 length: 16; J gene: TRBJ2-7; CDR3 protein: CASSQDPTSGPYEQYF; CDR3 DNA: TGCGCCAGCAGCCAGGACCCGACTAGCGGACCCTACGAGCAGTACTTC
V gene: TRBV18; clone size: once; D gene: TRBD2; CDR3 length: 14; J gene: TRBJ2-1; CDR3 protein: CASSVGLAANEQFF; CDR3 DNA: TGTGCCAGCTCAGTCGGACTAGCGGCCAATGAGCAGTTCTTC
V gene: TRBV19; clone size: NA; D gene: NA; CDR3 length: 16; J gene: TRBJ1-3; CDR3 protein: CASSGLGLSSGNTIYF; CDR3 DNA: TGTGCCAGTAGTGGACTAGGACTGAGCTCTGGAAACACCATATATTTT
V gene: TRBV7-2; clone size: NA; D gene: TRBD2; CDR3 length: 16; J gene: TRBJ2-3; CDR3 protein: CASSLTSGGWGDTQYF; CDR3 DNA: TGTGCCAGCAGCTTGACTAGCGGGGGGTGGGGAGATACGCAGTATTTT
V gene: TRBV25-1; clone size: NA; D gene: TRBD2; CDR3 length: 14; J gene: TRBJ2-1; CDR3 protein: CASNRRGGRNEQFF; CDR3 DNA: TGTGCCAGCAACAGACGGGGGGGCAGGAATGAGCAGTTCTTC
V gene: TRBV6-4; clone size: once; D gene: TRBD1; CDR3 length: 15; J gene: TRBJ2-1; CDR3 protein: CASSHLQGARNEQFF; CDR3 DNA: TGTGCCAGCAGTCATCTACAGGGGGCGCGGAATGAGCAGTTCTTC
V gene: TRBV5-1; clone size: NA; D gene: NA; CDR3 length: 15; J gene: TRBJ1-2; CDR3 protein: CASSLGGHFNYGYTF; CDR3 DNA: TGCGCCAGCAGCTTGGGTGGGCACTTTAACTATGGCTACACCTTC
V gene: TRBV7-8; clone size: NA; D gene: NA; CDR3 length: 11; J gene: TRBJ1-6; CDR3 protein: CASSLNSPLHF; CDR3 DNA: TGTGCCAGCAGCCTTAATTCACCCCTCCACTTT
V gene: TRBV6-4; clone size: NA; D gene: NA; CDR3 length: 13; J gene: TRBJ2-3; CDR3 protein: CASSERGSLPQYF; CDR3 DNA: TGTGCCAGCAGTGAGCGAGGCAGCCTGCCGCAGTATTTT
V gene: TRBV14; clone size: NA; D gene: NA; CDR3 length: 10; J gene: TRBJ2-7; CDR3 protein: CAGELYEQYF; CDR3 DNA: TGTGCAGGGGAACTATACGAGCAGTACTTC
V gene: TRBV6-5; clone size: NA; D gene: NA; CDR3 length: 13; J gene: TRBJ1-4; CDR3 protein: CASEGALGEKLFF; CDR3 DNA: TGTGCCAGCGAAGGGGCGCTAGGAGAAAAACTGTTTTTT